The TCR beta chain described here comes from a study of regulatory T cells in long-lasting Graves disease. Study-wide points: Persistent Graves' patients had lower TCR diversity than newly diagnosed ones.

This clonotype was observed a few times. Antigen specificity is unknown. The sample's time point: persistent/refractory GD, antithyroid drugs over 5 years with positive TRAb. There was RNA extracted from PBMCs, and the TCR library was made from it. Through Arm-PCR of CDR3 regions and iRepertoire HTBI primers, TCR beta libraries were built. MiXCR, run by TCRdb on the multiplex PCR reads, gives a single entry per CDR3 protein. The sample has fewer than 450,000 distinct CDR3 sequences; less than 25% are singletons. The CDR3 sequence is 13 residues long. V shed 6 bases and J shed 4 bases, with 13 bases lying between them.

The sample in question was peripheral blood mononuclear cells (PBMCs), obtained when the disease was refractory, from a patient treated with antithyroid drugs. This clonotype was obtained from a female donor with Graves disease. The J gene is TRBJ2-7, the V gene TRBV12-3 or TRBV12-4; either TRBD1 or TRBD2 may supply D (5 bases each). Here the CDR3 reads CASSSGRMYEQYF. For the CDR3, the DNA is TGTGCCAGCAGCTCGGGACGGATGTACGAGCAGTACTTC.